One T cell receptor (beta chain) is described in this entry. J gave up 3 bases and V 5 bases, and 11 bases lay outside the gene matches. CDR3 length: 17 residues. Germline V lookup: CDR1 SEHNR, CDR2 FQNEAQ (reference sequence). The entry originates in a study of blood T cell repertoires in COVID-19. As processed by the authors: Researchers report that nucleated cell counts were estimated from reference gene primer amplification. The assay was immunoSEQ multiplex PCR, and TCRdb's table has in-frame clones only and misses some. V, J and clone size are taken as reported in that table, and D and trimming were inferred from the DNA itself. The profile shows hundreds of thousands of clones, 80% to 90% of them singletons. Enrolled through a virtual design, the participants were between 18 and 89 years of age and came from 24 US areas. Participants had their cohort set by participant-reported clinical history. Symptom resolution, clearance, or two negative PCRs marked the recovered donors of Cohort 3.

This clonotype was obtained from a man aged 18 to 35 who had recovered from COVID-19. The V call is TRBV7-9, the J call TRBJ1-4; 8 positions match TRBD1. The sequencing sample was made of PBMCs or T cells enriched from blood (not recorded which). CDR3 sequence: CASSTRTGISANEKLFF. In DNA, the CDR3 is TGTGCCAGCAGCACCCGGACAGGGATATCGGCTAATGAAAAACTGTTTTTT.